Below, 7 T cell receptor beta chains from the same sample are listed, as sequenced in a study of response to subunit inactivated influenza vaccine. TCRdb processed the RT-PCR reads anew with MiXCR; each CDR3 protein has one entry. Of around 570,000 distinct CDR3 sequences listed, around 8% are singletons. Here the sequenced sample was PBMCs from blood, taken around 25 months after vaccination. The source is a man between 50 and 75 years old who received an inactivated influenza vaccine.

This chain joins TRBV4-3 and TRBJ2-7; 7 bases align to TRBD1. This CDR3 is 13 amino acids long. Germline V CDR1 and CDR2: LGHNA, YSLEER. The trim removed 4 bases at V and 5 bases at J, leaving 5 bases unmatched. CDR3 sequence reads: CASSPETGNEQYF. In DNA form, the CDR3 reads TGCGCCAGCAGCCCCGAGACAGGGAACGAGCAGTACTTC.

This chain uses TRBV7-6 with TRBJ1-1; no clear D gene. V lost 8 bases and J lost 4, with 11 bases in between. The germline V gene encodes CDR1 SGHVS and CDR2 FNYEAQ. This CDR3 comprises 12 residues. The CDR3 here is CASGEWGTEAFF. The CDR3 DNA reads as TGTGCCAGCGGGGAATGGGGCACTGAAGCTTTCTTT.

This clonotype was recorded many times. The chain links TRBV12-3 or TRBV12-4 to TRBJ1-1, with D tentatively TRBD1 (5 bases). Deletions cut 3 bases from V and 1 base from J, with 9 bases between. The CDR3 totals 14 residues. CDR3 protein: CASSFQGRNTEAFF. For the CDR3, the DNA is TGTGCCAGCAGTTTCCAGGGAAGGAACACTGAAGCTTTCTTT.

This clonotype showed up just a few times. The chain combines TRBV7-2 with TRBJ2-5; 11 bases map to TRBD1. This CDR3 has 16 amino acids. Germline assignment: CDR1 SGHTA and CDR2 FQGNSA. With 3 bases clipped from V and 3 bases from J, the junction kept 6 bases outside the gene matches. The CDR3 protein is CASSFLGQGVEETQYF. The DNA for the CDR3 is TGTGCCAGCAGCTTCCTGGGACAGGGGGTCGAAGAGACCCAGTACTTC.

This clonotype was recorded a few times. The J gene is TRBJ2-1, the V gene TRBV7-2; tentative D call: TRBD1 (5 bases). V lost 4 bases and J lost 8, with 9 bases in between. The CDR3 runs to 12 residues. CDR1 and CDR2 (germline): SGHTA, FQGNSA. The CDR3 DNA reads TGTGCCAGCAGCTGGGGCCGGGATGAGCAGTTCTTC. Its protein is CASSWGRDEQFF.

This clonotype was detected a few times. The chain combines TRBV7-9 with TRBJ2-5; D perhaps matches TRBD2 (6 bases). V lost 5 bases, J lost 3 bases, and 16 bases lay in between. This CDR3 region has 15 residues. Germline V gene sequence: CDR1 SEHNR, CDR2 FQNEAQ (reference sequence). CDR3 region: CASSPRFSGEETQYF. The CDR3 region has the DNA TGTGCCAGCAGCCCACGGTTCTCGGGGGAAGAGACCCAGTACTTC.

This clonotype has only a few counts. The chain employs TRBV30 and TRBJ1-3, with D uncertain. V lost 3 bases to trimming and J lost 2 bases, with 8 bases between them. The CDR3 is 13 residues long. Germline CDR1 GTSNPN, CDR2 SVGIG (reference sequence). The DNA for the CDR3 is TGTGCCTGGAGGTTCGGTACTGGAAACACCATATATTTT. Amino acid sequence: CAWRFGTGNTIYF.